This T cell receptor (beta chain) was sequenced in a study of human T cells and chemical hapten exposure. Time point of the sample: patch test 3, about 24 weeks after DPC sensitization. Treatment given: therapeutic diphenylcyclopropenone sensitization with weekly scalp DPC. MiXCR, run by TCRdb on the RACE reads, gives a single entry per CDR3 protein. The sample has approximately 97,000 distinct CDR3 sequences; roughly a quarter are singletons. Looked up from germline, CDR1 is MNHEY and CDR2 is SVGAGI. The germline V and J ends were trimmed by 0 bases and 1 base, with 23 bases remaining between them. This CDR3 has 20 residues. This clonotype occurred a few times.

This chain joins TRBV6-5 and TRBJ2-3; D is possibly TRBD1 or TRBD2 (5 bases each). The TCR was taken from a man between 35 and 55 years old with alopecia areata. Some clones in this sample may be carry-over from other donors' samples. The sample was whole blood, taken in connection with sensitization to the hapten diphenylcyclopropenone (DPC). The CDR3 loop is CASSYSPPQIPGTRTDTQYF. The CDR3 bases are TGTGCCAGCAGTTACTCGCCCCCTCAAATCCCGGGGACCCGCACAGATACGCAGTATTTT.